Sequencing of this T cell receptor beta chain was carried out in a study of T cell responses to AZD1222 COVID-19 vaccine. Overall study: Doses given second, at about 4 or about 12 weeks, were pooled.

Repertoires were generated with immunoSEQ multiplex PCR, while TCRdb's copy carries only in-frame clones and drops some. Among approximately 89,000 clones listed, around nine tenths were seen once. Points from the study as a whole: Repertoire samples came only from after the peak T cell response. Close to half of all spike-specific TCRs reportedly target regions of the variants that are unmutated.

Comment on this clone: Its specificity is unknown.

In germline, CDR1 is LGHDT, CDR2 YNNKEL (reference sequence). With 5 bases clipped from V and 2 bases from J, the junction kept 9 bases outside the gene matches. The CDR3 runs 15 residues. The clonotype comes from an adult in good health. Sequencing used peripheral blood, obtained on day 0 of AZD1222 vaccination. V usage is TRBV3-1 (or the pseudogene TRBV3-2) and J usage is TRBJ2-7; the match to TRBD2 covers 7 bases. The CDR3 sequence is CASSTARGSPYEQYF. In DNA, the CDR3 is TGTGCCAGCAGCACCGCGCGGGGGTCCCCCTACGAGCAGTACTTC.